The source of this TCR beta chain is a study of T cells in Graves' hyperthyroidism and ophthalmopathy. RNA transcripts were the template for amplifying TCR beta CDR3 regions. The TCR CDR3 was amplified in a first-round RT-PCR using the HTBI primer set. TCRdb used MiXCR to reprocess the multiplex PCR reads, holding one entry per CDR3 protein. The table includes 380,000 or so distinct CDR3 sequences, over 15% detected once. Trimming stripped 1 base from V and 7 bases from J, with 13 bases between. This CDR3 is built from 15 residues. In germline, CDR1 is LNHNV, CDR2 YYDKDF (reference sequence). This clonotype showed up many times.

The chain recombines TRBV15 with TRBJ2-2, with no clear D. Sequencing was done on a sample of blood. The receptor's source is a woman between 18 and 29 years old with Graves' hyperthyroidism. The CDR3 DNA sequence: TGTGCCACCAGCAGAGGGTTCGGAGAGATCGGGGAGCTGTTTTTT. It specifies CATSRGFGEIGELFF.